The rows below give T cell receptor beta chains drawn from one sample of a study of T cells in Graves' hyperthyroidism and ophthalmopathy. TCRdb independently ran MiXCR on the multiplex PCR reads; one entry per CDR3 protein. The repertoire holds under 750,000 distinct CDR3 sequences, with around 20% as singletons. The sequencing sample was made of blood. These receptors were taken from a woman aged 45 to 65 with Graves' hyperthyroidism that later progressed to Graves' ophthalmopathy. The CDR3 runs from the conserved cysteine through the conserved F or W. The order of the fields is D gene, V gene, CDR3 length, clone size, J gene, CDR3 DNA, CDR3 protein. A D gene is named only where the DNA matches it firmly. Clone size appears in some rows only: once, few, many, or a class for an expanded clone.

>NA|TRBV5-6|13|NA|TRBJ1-4
TGTGCCAGCAGCCCAGACTCAAATGAAAAACTGTTTTTT
CASSPDSNEKLFF
>TRBD2|TRBV11-1|14|few|TRBJ2-1
TGTGCCAGCCGACAAGGGACTACCTACAATGAGCAGTTCTTC
CASRQGTTYNEQFF
>NA|TRBV3-1|12|NA|TRBJ1-2
TGTGCCAGCAGCCATACGACAGGAGGCTACACCTTC
CASSHTTGGYTF
>TRBD1|TRBV20-1|13|NA|TRBJ1-2
TGCAGTGCTAGAGCCACAGGGGAGGGTGGCTACACCTTC
CSARATGEGGYTF
>TRBD1|TRBV6-1|13|NA|TRBJ1-2
TGTGCCAGCAGCTGGGGACAGGGGGATGGCTACACCTTC
CASSWGQGDGYTF
>NA|TRBV6-1|16|many|TRBJ2-3
TGTGCCAGCAGTGCTCCGGGACGGCGGAGTCCAGATACGCAGTATTTT
CASSAPGRRSPDTQYF
>TRBD2|TRBV5-1|16|NA|TRBJ2-2
TGCGCCAGCAGCGGGAGGGCAGACCACCTCACCGGGGAGCTGTTTTTT
CASSGRADHLTGELFF
>NA|TRBV3-1|13|many|TRBJ1-1
TGTGCCAGCAGCCAAGCACAGAACACTGAAGCTTTCTTT
CASSQAQNTEAFF
>NA|TRBV3-1|16|many|TRBJ2-7
TGTGCCAGCAGCCCTAGTGGTGGACAGAAATACTACGAGCAGTACTTC
CASSPSGGQKYYEQYF
>TRBD1|TRBV6-1|16|few|TRBJ1-2
TGTGCCAGCAGCGTCGAAGCGAACAGGGGGAACTATGGCTACACCTTC
CASSVEANRGNYGYTF
>NA|TRBV20-1|16|many|TRBJ1-6
TGCAGTGCTAGAGCCGTGGTAGAAGGGGGAGATTCACCCCTCCACTTT
CSARAVVEGGDSPLHF
>NA|TRBV5-4|12|many|TRBJ1-1
TGTGCCAGCAGCTTGGGGAGTGGTGAAGCTTTCTTT
CASSLGSGEAFF
>TRBD2|TRBV20-1|17|NA|TRBJ2-3
TGCAGTGCTCGATTGGGGACTAGCGGGCCTCCGGCAGATACGCAGTATTTT
CSARLGTSGPPADTQYF
>NA|TRBV12-3/TRBV12-4|14|many|TRBJ2-1
TGTGCCAGCTCGGAAGGGGGGTGGGACAATGAGCAGTTCTTC
CASSEGGWDNEQFF
>NA|TRBV12-3/TRBV12-4|13|many|TRBJ1-1
TGTGCCAGCAGTTTAGGGGAAGCCACTGAAGCTTTCTTT
CASSLGEATEAFF
>NA|TRBV20-1|12|many|TRBJ1-1
TGCAGTGTTAACAGGATGAACACTGAAGCTTTCTTT
CSVNRMNTEAFF
>NA|TRBV12-3/TRBV12-4|14|few|TRBJ1-2
TGTGCCAGCAGTGTGGACATCTCTAACTATGGCTACACCTTC
CASSVDISNYGYTF
>NA|TRBV7-2|15|NA|TRBJ2-2
TGTGCCAGCAGCTTTGGTGCGCCGAACACCGGGGAGCTGTTTTTT
CASSFGAPNTGELFF
>TRBD1|TRBV6-1|13|few|TRBJ2-1
TGTGCCAGCAGGGGGACAGGAGACAATGAGCAGTTCTTC
CASRGTGDNEQFF
>TRBD1|TRBV20-1|16|many|TRBJ1-6
TGCAGTGCTAGAGAATCAACAGGGGGCTATAATTCACCCCTCCACTTT
CSARESTGGYNSPLHF
>NA|TRBV6-1|13|few|TRBJ1-1
TGTGCCAGTTTTAGGACCTCGAACACTGAAGCTTTCTTT
CASFRTSNTEAFF
>NA|TRBV7-3|18|many|TRBJ1-5
TGTGCCAGCAGCTTAACCTTTCGGTCACTACGGGGCAATCAGCCCCAGCATTTT
CASSLTFRSLRGNQPQHF
>TRBD1|TRBV12-3/TRBV12-4|14|many|TRBJ1-1
TGTGCCAGCAGTTTCCAGACAGGGGGCACTGAAGCTTTCTTT
CASSFQTGGTEAFF
>TRBD1|TRBV6-1|15|few|TRBJ1-2
TGTGCCAGCAGTGACTGGGGACAGGGGGTAGATGGCTACACCTTC
CASSDWGQGVDGYTF
>NA|TRBV5-5|14|once|TRBJ1-3
TGTGCCAGCAGCTCCCGAGGGCTAGGAAACACCATATATTTT
CASSSRGLGNTIYF
>NA|TRBV10-3|15|NA|TRBJ2-1
TGTGCCATCAGTGATCCCCCGGGACAACACAATGAGCAGTTCTTC
CAISDPPGQHNEQFF
>NA|TRBV3-1|13|many|TRBJ1-1
TGTGCCAGCAGCCAAAAAATGAACACTGAAGCTTTCTTT
CASSQKMNTEAFF
>TRBD1|TRBV7-2|15|NA|TRBJ2-5
TGTGCCAGCAGCTTGGCGGACAGGGGGCGAGAGACCCAGTACTTC
CASSLADRGRETQYF